These T cell receptor beta chains were read from a single sample in a study of blood T cells in healthy people across ages. TCRdb re-derived calls from the 5' RACE reads in MiXCR, one entry per CDR3 protein. The sample includes 1 million or so distinct CDR3 sequences, more than 35% of them seen just once. The specimen was blood. These receptors all stem from a woman aged 60 to 75 in good health. Each CDR3 is given with its conserved first and last residue. D genes are given only for firm matches. A clone size is listed for some rows: how often the clone was seen (once, few, many), or a class if it is expanded.

cdr3_nt cdr3_aa j_call clone_size d_call v_call
TGTGCCAGTAGTCCCCCCGACAGGACCCTGGGGTTCTATGGCTACACCTTC CASSPPDRTLGFYGYTF TRBJ1-2 NA NA TRBV19
TGTGCCAGCAGTTCCGGGCTCCCGGCTGAGTACTTC CASSSGLPAEYF TRBJ2-5 NA NA TRBV12-3/TRBV12-4
TGTGCCAGCAGAGGGACACCCGACTCCTACAATGAGCAGTTCTTC CASRGTPDSYNEQFF TRBJ2-1 NA NA TRBV27
TGTGCCAGCAGCTTAGCGGTGGGGGAGGAGCTGTTTTTT CASSLAVGEELFF TRBJ2-2 few NA TRBV7-2
TGTGCCAGCCAAAAAACAGGGACCTATAATTCACCCCTCCACTTT CASQKTGTYNSPLHF TRBJ1-6 NA NA TRBV27
TGTGCCAGCAGTTTATTTATTGGATTGGAGGGGGCAGTCGAAGATACGCAGTATTTT CASSLFIGLEGAVEDTQYF TRBJ2-3 NA NA TRBV28
TGTGCCAGCAGCTCGAAACGACTAGGCAGCCCCGATACGCAGTATTTT CASSSKRLGSPDTQYF TRBJ2-3 NA NA TRBV5-4
TGTGCCAGCAGCTTCTCGGCTAGCGGCTACAATGAGCAGTTCTTC CASSFSASGYNEQFF TRBJ2-1 few TRBD2 TRBV7-9
TGCAGCGTTGGGACAGAATCCTACGAGCAGTACTTC CSVGTESYEQYF TRBJ2-7 NA NA TRBV29-1
TGTGCCAGCAGTTACTCGGGTAATTCACCCCTCCACTTT CASSYSGNSPLHF TRBJ1-6 NA NA TRBV6-5
TGTGCCAGCAGCCCCCTAAGGATCAACACTGAAGCTTTCTTT CASSPLRINTEAFF TRBJ1-1 few NA TRBV11-1
TGTGCCATCAGCGAGGGACTAGCGGGAAACGAGGAGCAGTACTTC CAISEGLAGNEEQYF TRBJ2-7 NA TRBD2 TRBV10-3
TGTGCCAACAGCTCGAACAGAATGGGGCAGTATTTT CANSSNRMGQYF TRBJ2-3 NA NA TRBV7-2
TGTGCCAGCAGCTTGAGGGTCGGGGGCTGGTACTTC CASSLRVGGWYF TRBJ2-5 NA NA TRBV5-6
TGCGCCAGCAGCCGGAGTGCAGGGGCCGGCACAGATACGCAGTATTTT CASSRSAGAGTDTQYF TRBJ2-3 NA NA TRBV4-3
TGCGCCAGCAGCCCGAGACAGGGGGCGCGGTCCTACGAGCAGTACTTC CASSPRQGARSYEQYF TRBJ2-7 NA TRBD1 TRBV5-1
TGTGCCAGCAGCCAAGATTCCGCGAGGGGGGACACTGAAGCTTTCTTT CASSQDSARGDTEAFF TRBJ1-1 NA NA TRBV4-2
TGTGCCAGCAGTTTGGCGGGAGGGAGGGGAGAGACCCAGTACTTC CASSLAGGRGETQYF TRBJ2-5 NA TRBD2 TRBV12-3/TRBV12-4
TGCAGCGCTGAACTGGGAGCGGGGGACGGATTCAAGACCACAGATACGCAGTATTTT CSAELGAGDGFKTTDTQYF TRBJ2-3 many TRBD2 TRBV29-1
TGTGCCACCAGTGACCACGAGGGGATCGGGGAGCTGTTTTTT CATSDHEGIGELFF TRBJ2-2 NA NA TRBV24-1
TGCAGTGCTAGAGATCAGGAGGAACACGAGCAGTACTTC CSARDQEEHEQYF TRBJ2-7 many NA TRBV20-1
TGTGCCAGCAGCCTGGGGGCGGAGAGTGGCTACACCTTC CASSLGAESGYTF TRBJ1-2 few NA TRBV25-1
TGTGCCAGCAGCTTAACCTTCGGGCGCGAGGTTCCCAATGAGCAGTTCTTC CASSLTFGREVPNEQFF TRBJ2-1 few NA TRBV7-9
TGCGCCAGCAGCCAAGATCCGCCCGACAGGCGCTCCTACAATGAGCAGTACTTC CASSQDPPDRRSYNEQYF TRBJ2-7 NA NA TRBV4-1
TGTGCCAGCAGGTTAGGGGGTGGATACGAGCAGTACTTC CASRLGGGYEQYF TRBJ2-7 NA NA TRBV2
TGTGCCAGCAGTTACTCTTGGGAGAACGAGCAGTACTTC CASSYSWENEQYF TRBJ2-7 few NA TRBV6-6
TGTGCCAGCAGCGCCCGGACTAGCGGGAGGTCCGATACGCAGTATTTT CASSARTSGRSDTQYF TRBJ2-3 few TRBD2 TRBV9
TGTGCCAGCAGCTTAGGTCTAGCGGGAGGGAACTACGAGCAGTACTTC CASSLGLAGGNYEQYF TRBJ2-7 few TRBD2 TRBV7-2